What follows are 23 T cell receptor beta chains derived from one specimen sequenced in a study of T cells in Graves' hyperthyroidism and ophthalmopathy (dated by TCRdb to about 2019). The library was prepared using multiplex PCR. Sequencing was performed on an Illumina HiSeq 2000. TCR beta CDR3 regions were amplified from RNA transcripts. A first-round RT-PCR of the TCR CDR3 used the HTBI primer set with the Qiagen OneStep RT-PCR kit. The public reads were run again by TCRdb, first through fastp at Q25 and then through MiXCR, and only productive beta chains were kept. Rows with a matching CDR3 protein are joined into one entry that keeps the most common DNA and genes. The sample yields just under 750,000 distinct CDR3 sequences; 30% to 40% were counted once. Around 30% of the sample is in the top ten clones. Sequencing was done on a sample of blood. These receptors were collected from a woman aged 40 to 50 with Graves' hyperthyroidism.

The table lists this clonotype with a few counts. The V gene is TRBV12-3 or TRBV12-4, the J gene TRBJ1-5; D unclear. The CDR3 has 18 residues. Between the trimmed V and J ends, which lost 5 bases and 6 bases, there was a span of 26 bases. The CDR3 is CASSTNPRSGNLGQPQHF. As DNA, the CDR3 is TGTGCCAGCAGTACAAACCCCAGGAGTGGAAATCTTGGTCAGCCCCAGCATTTT.

This clonotype has just a few counts. The V and J genes are TRBV5-1 and TRBJ1-6; D ambiguous. V shed 0 bases and J shed 2 bases, with 9 bases lying between them. CDR1 and CDR2 (germline): SGHRS, YFSETQ. The CDR3 spans 16 residues. The CDR3 nucleotides are TGCGCCAGCAGCTTGGTTTCCTACCCCTATAATTCACCCCTCCACTTT. It translates to CASSLVSYPYNSPLHF.

This clonotype appeared many times. The chain is built from TRBV6-2 or TRBV6-3 and TRBJ2-7, with D perhaps matching TRBD1 (5 bases). Germline CDR1 is MNHEY and CDR2 is SVGEGT. V dropped 5 bases and J dropped 2 bases, with 10 bases sitting between them. The CDR3 spans 13 residues. The CDR3 nucleotides are TGTGCCAGCAGTACCCGACAGACCTACGAGCAGTACTTC. Translated: CASSTRQTYEQYF.

This clonotype was detected many times. This sequence joins TRBV7-2 and TRBJ2-7, with D uncertain. Germline V gives CDR1 SGHTA, CDR2 FQGNSA. The CDR3 is 13 amino acids. V was clipped by 4 bases and J by 6 bases, with 13 bases between them. CDR3 coding DNA: TGTGCCAGCAGCTGGGCTCAGGAAGGCGAGCAGTACTTC. Protein: CASSWAQEGEQYF.

This clonotype was observed at least ten times. The chain is built from TRBV6-5 and TRBJ1-2; unclear D gene. The V gene's germline CDR1 is MNHEY and CDR2 SVGAGI. This CDR3 is 13 amino acids long. Trimming cost V 5 bases and J 7 bases, with 14 bases left between them. The CDR3 nucleotides read TGTGCCAGCAGTGACGGTGGGTTCCGTGGCTACACCTTC. Translated: CASSDGGFRGYTF.

There are many counts of this clonotype. The CDR3 DNA is TGTGCCAGCAGCCAAATTAGCGGGAGAGAGACCCAGTACTTC. Translation: CASSQISGRETQYF. V and J are TRBV7-2 and TRBJ2-5, with 9 positions matching TRBD2. CDR1 and CDR2 (germline): SGHTA, FQGNSA. V shed 5 bases and J 4 bases; nucleotides not matched to a gene: 5. The CDR3 sequence is 14 residues long.

The V and J genes are TRBV9 and TRBJ1-4, with 8 bases aligning to TRBD1. The V and J ends lost 4 bases and 6 bases, in that order; junction bases with no gene match: 8. Germline CDR1 and CDR2: SGDLS and YYNGEE. CDR3 length equals 15 residues. The CDR3 region is CASSRSTGADEKLFF. DNA for the CDR3: TGTGCCAGCAGCCGATCGACAGGGGCAGATGAAAAACTGTTTTTT. Looking up the rest from reference TRBV9 and TRBJ1-4 gives the full variable domain: DSGVTQTPKHLITATGQRVTLRCSPRSGDLSVYWYQQSLDQGLQFLIQYYNGEERAKGNILERFSAQQFPDLHSELNLSSLELGDSALYFCASSRSTGADEKLFFGSGTQLSVL.

This clonotype has at least ten counts. This chain uses TRBV20-1 with TRBJ1-5; D is unclear. The length of the CDR3 is 13 residues. Germline CDR1 reads DFQATT; CDR2 reads SNEGSKA (reference sequence). V dropped 4 bases and J dropped 2 bases, with 9 bases sitting between them. CDR3 sequence reads: CSATVIGNQPQHF. The CDR3 DNA reads as TGCAGTGCTACGGTTATTGGCAATCAGCCCCAGCATTTT.

This clonotype has at least ten counts. The chain links TRBV20-1 to TRBJ1-5; a weak D match, TRBD1 (6 bases). V was cut by 6 bases and J by 5 bases, with 14 bases left in between. The germline V gene has CDR1 DFQATT and CDR2 SNEGSKA (reference sequence). The CDR3 runs to 13 residues. CDR3 sequence: CSATGPGDQPQHF. The CDR3, as DNA: TGCAGTGCCACGGGCCCAGGGGATCAGCCCCAGCATTTT.

In its sample, this clonotype was seen many times. V usage is TRBV2 and J usage is TRBJ1-2; no firm D call. Between the trimmed V and J ends, which lost 0 bases and 10 bases, there was a span of 9 bases. Germline V lookup: CDR1 SNHLY, CDR2 FYNNEI. The CDR3 runs to 12 residues. CDR3 nucleotides: TGTGCCAGCAGTGAAGCTTCCGGCCTCTACACCTTC. Protein product: CASSEASGLYTF.

This clonotype was counted at least ten times. This rearrangement joins TRBV20-1 to TRBJ2-5; 7 bases map to TRBD1. The CDR3 spans 13 residues. Germline V CDR1 and CDR2: DFQATT, SNEGSKA (reference sequence). J was trimmed by 1 base and V by 5 bases; bases with no gene match: 4. CDR3 sequence (DNA): TGCAGTGCTTCGAGGGACAGCCAAGAGACCCAGTACTTC. This codes for CSASRDSQETQYF.

Concerning this clonotype: A much more abundant neighbour one base away suggests this may be a read error. This rearrangement joins TRBV7-9 to TRBJ1-1; D is possibly TRBD1 (5 bases). The CDR3 totals 13 residues. CDR1 and CDR2 from the germline V gene are SEHNR and FQNEAQ (reference sequence). The CDR3 loop reads CASSLSQGGGALF. Written as DNA, the CDR3 is TGTGCCAGCAGCTTAAGCCAGGGCGGGGGAGCTCTCTTT.

This clonotype appeared many times. The chain employs TRBV29-1 and TRBJ1-4, with D possibly TRBD1 on 5 matching bases. Trimming pared 0 bases from V and 10 bases from J, leaving 12 bases between. Germline V CDR1 and CDR2: SQVTM, ANQGSEA. This CDR3 contains 13 residues. CDR3 sequence reads: CSVEDRRGGKLFF. As DNA, the CDR3 is TGCAGCGTTGAAGATAGAAGGGGAGGAAAACTGTTTTTT.

This chain uses TRBV19 with TRBJ2-3; 8 bases match TRBD1. Trimming removed 6 bases from V and 2 bases from J; junction bases left unmatched: 10. Germline V CDR1 and CDR2: LNHDA, SQIVND (reference sequence). This CDR3 contains 16 residues. CDR3: CASSRDRQRSTDTQYF. The CDR3 nucleotides read TGTGCCAGTAGCCGGGACAGGCAAAGATCCACAGATACGCAGTATTTT.

The gene calls are TRBV20-1 and TRBJ1-6, with D unresolved. Per the germline V gene, CDR1 is DFQATT and CDR2 is SNEGSKA (reference sequence). Trimming removed 4 bases at V and 6 bases at J, with 28 bases between. CDR3 length: 19 amino acids. CDR3: CSATPRWEFPLSGNSPLHF. The CDR3 coding sequence is TGCAGTGCTACCCCTAGGTGGGAATTCCCCCTCTCCGGTAATTCACCCCTCCACTTT.

The V gene is TRBV2, the J gene TRBJ1-5; D unresolved. The V gene's germline CDR1 is SNHLY and CDR2 FYNNEI. The CDR3 totals 14 residues. The ends were cut back, 8 bases at V and 4 bases at J, with 15 bases in the middle. The CDR3 loop is CASSPQRANQPQHF. DNA for the CDR3: TGTGCCAGCTCACCACAGAGGGCTAATCAGCCCCAGCATTTT. The variable domain in full, with the rest retrieved from reference TRBV2 and TRBJ1-5, is EPEVTQTPSHQVTQMGQEVILRCVPISNHLYFYWYRQILGQKVEFLVSFYNNEISEKSEIFDDQFSVERPDGSNFTLKIRSTKLEDSAMYFCASSPQRANQPQHFGDGTRLSIL.

The genes are TRBV10-3 and TRBJ1-4, with 7 bases identical to TRBD1. The CDR3 length is 16 residues. J gave up 8 bases and V 5 bases, and 14 bases lay outside the gene matches. CDR1 and CDR2 from the germline V gene are ENHRY and SYGVKD. The CDR3, as DNA: TGTGCCATCAGTTCATCGGACAGGTTAATAAGGGAAAAACTGTTTTTT. Residues: CAISSSDRLIREKLFF.

As to this clonotype: The conserved final phenylalanine or tryptophan is absent from the CDR3, which likely points to a read error. V is TRBV20-1 and J is TRBJ2-7; D is uncertain. CDR3 length equals 14 residues. CDR1 and CDR2 from the germline V gene are DFQATT and SNEGSKA (reference sequence). Trimming pared 3 bases from V and 1 base from J, leaving 13 bases between. The chain's CDR3 is CSARGHRGSYEQYL. The CDR3 DNA reads as TGCAGTGCTAGGGGTCACAGAGGTTCCTACGAGCAGTACCTC.

This clonotype has a count of ten or more. The gene calls are TRBV29-1 and TRBJ2-2, with D perhaps TRBD1 or TRBD2 (5 bases each). Germline CDR1 SQVTM, CDR2 ANQGSEA. V was shortened by 3 bases and J by 6 bases, with 8 bases between the two germline ends. There are 12 residues in the CDR3. CDR3 DNA: TGCAGCGTTGATATGGGGGCCGGGGAGCTGTTTTTT. This gives the protein CSVDMGAGELFF.

This clonotype has a count of ten or more. The rearrangement links TRBV12-3 or TRBV12-4 to TRBJ1-2; D not certain. The germline V and J ends were trimmed by 8 bases and 6 bases, with 16 bases remaining between them. CDR3 size: 13 residues. CDR3 protein: CASLASSRNGYTF. The DNA for the CDR3 is TGTGCCAGCCTAGCGTCTTCGAGGAATGGCTACACCTTC.

The sample holds many counts of this clonotype. J is TRBJ1-2 and V is TRBV10-3; D ambiguous. Trimming cost V 3 bases and J 5 bases, with 4 bases left between them. CDR1 is ENHRY and CDR2 is SYGVKD in the germline V gene. This CDR3 contains 11 residues. In DNA, the CDR3 is TGTGCCATCAGTGATATTTATGGCTACACCTTC. It encodes CAISDIYGYTF.

This chain connects TRBV20-1 to TRBJ2-3; tentative D call: TRBD2 (6 bases). Trimming cost V 6 bases and J 6 bases, with 13 bases left between them. The CDR3 runs 12 residues. In germline, CDR1 is DFQATT, CDR2 SNEGSKA (reference sequence). The CDR3 DNA sequence: TGCAGTGCCCGGACCGGAGGGGATACGCAGTATTTT. This sequence encodes CSARTGGDTQYF.

The V call is TRBV5-1, the J call TRBJ2-7; D not certain. The V end lost 0 bases, the J end lost 2 bases, and 6 bases lay between the germline ends. This CDR3 comprises 13 residues. Germline-derived CDR1 and CDR2 are SGHRS and YFSETQ. The CDR3 sequence: CASSLGVAYEQYF. Written as DNA, the CDR3 is TGCGCCAGCAGCTTGGGGGTAGCCTACGAGCAGTACTTC.